This TCR beta chain appears in the sequencing data of a study of post-analysis software for immune sequencing data. About the study: In terms of disease course, relapsing-remitting, secondary progressive and progressive-relapsing multiple sclerosis were included. Study-wide findings and caveats: The authors found that F measure strongly co-clustered same-batch samples. Controls showed significantly higher normalized Chao1 diversity than did multiple sclerosis patients. The study found TRBV5-6, TRBV5-1 and TRBV20-1 among about 5 TRBV segments more frequent in patients than controls.

The table lists this clonotype with a few counts. The antigen remains undetermined. Unique molecular identifiers were carried by the TCR beta cDNA libraries. Input amounts of 1 to 10 million T cells were used. These gave around 500,000 cDNA molecules, so each molecule approximated one T cell. TCRdb reprocessed the PCR reads with MiXCR, giving one entry per CDR3 protein. The repertoire holds around 400,000 distinct CDR3 sequences, with about 40% as singletons. J was trimmed by 3 bases and V by 3 bases; bases with no gene match: 9. Germline V lookup: CDR1 DFQATT, CDR2 SNEGSKA (reference sequence). The CDR3 is 15 amino acids.

The TCR originated in a girl aged 2-10 years with multiple sclerosis. The specimen sequenced was blood. This sequence joins TRBV20-1 and TRBJ2-5; TRBD1 matches at 8 bases. The CDR3 protein is CSASEPRTGKETQYF. In DNA, the CDR3 is TGCAGTGCTAGCGAACCTCGGACAGGGAAAGAGACCCAGTACTTC.